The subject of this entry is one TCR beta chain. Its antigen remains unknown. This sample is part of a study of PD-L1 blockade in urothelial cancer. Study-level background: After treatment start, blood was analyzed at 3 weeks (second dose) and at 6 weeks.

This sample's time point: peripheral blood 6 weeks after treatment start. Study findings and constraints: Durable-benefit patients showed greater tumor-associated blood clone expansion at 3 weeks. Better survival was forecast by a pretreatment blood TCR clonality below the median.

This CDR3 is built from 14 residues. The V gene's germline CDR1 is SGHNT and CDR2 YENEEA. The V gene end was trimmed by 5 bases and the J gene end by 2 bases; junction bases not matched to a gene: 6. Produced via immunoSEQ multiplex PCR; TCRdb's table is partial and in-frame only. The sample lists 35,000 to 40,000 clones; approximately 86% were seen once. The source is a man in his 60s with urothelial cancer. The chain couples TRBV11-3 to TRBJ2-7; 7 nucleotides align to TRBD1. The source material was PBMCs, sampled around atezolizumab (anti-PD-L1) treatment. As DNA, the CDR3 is TGTGCCAGCAGCCGTTCAGGGGGTGCCTACGAGCAGTACTTC. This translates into CASSRSGGAYEQYF.